Sequencing of this TCR beta chain was carried out in a study of shared clonotypes between healthy human individuals. Whole-study findings and limits: Since donors were few, the genetic and exposure-history diversity represented was limited. An expected dependence of interdonor clonotype sharing on sequencing depth was noted.

Several immunoSEQ 96-well plates shared each subset's DNA, each plate a replicate. TCRdb's table, derived via immunoSEQ multiplex PCR, lists solely in-frame clones and lacks some. The data contain 2 million to 2.5 million clones, 90% to 95% of them singletons. About this clone itself: Its specificity is unknown.

CD4+ cells underwent separation, giving CD45RA+ naive and CD45RA-negative memory subsets. The germline gives CDR1 SQVTM, CDR2 ANQGSEA. The CDR3 is made up of 15 amino acids. After removal of 4 bases from V and 1 base from J, the junction contained 9 bases not matched to a gene. V is TRBV29-1 and J is TRBJ2-7, with TRBD2 matching 8 bases. This TCR was recovered from a man between 18 and 29 years old in good health. Sequencing used naive CD4+ T cells sorted from blood. The subset is: CD45RA+ positively selected. CDR3 sequence reads: CSVATGLGFSYEQYF. The CDR3 bases are TGCAGCGTTGCAACGGGACTAGGGTTTTCCTACGAGCAGTACTTC.